The clone carrying this T cell receptor (beta chain) was counted only a few times. This specimen comes from a study of preoperative IRX-2 immunotherapy in early breast cancer. Indicated treatment: preoperative locoregional IRX-2 cytokine immunotherapy. Looked up from germline, CDR1 is GTSNPN and CDR2 is SVGIG (reference sequence). V gave up 0 bases and J gave up 2 bases; unmatched junction bases: 9. CDR3 length: 18 residues. Libraries were prepared by immunoSEQ multiplex PCR; TCRdb keeps only in-frame clonotypes and omits some of them. The sample records tens of thousands of clones, 70% to 90% being singletons.

The TCR was taken from a human donor with breast cancer. The chain carries TRBV30 and TRBJ2-6, with TRBD1 identical over 8 bases. This sample comprised lymph node tissue, obtained after IRX-2 immunotherapy. CDR3 region: CAWSVIGQGAPGANVLTF. The CDR3 coding sequence is TGTGCCTGGAGTGTAATTGGTCAGGGGGCCCCTGGGGCCAACGTCCTGACTTTC.